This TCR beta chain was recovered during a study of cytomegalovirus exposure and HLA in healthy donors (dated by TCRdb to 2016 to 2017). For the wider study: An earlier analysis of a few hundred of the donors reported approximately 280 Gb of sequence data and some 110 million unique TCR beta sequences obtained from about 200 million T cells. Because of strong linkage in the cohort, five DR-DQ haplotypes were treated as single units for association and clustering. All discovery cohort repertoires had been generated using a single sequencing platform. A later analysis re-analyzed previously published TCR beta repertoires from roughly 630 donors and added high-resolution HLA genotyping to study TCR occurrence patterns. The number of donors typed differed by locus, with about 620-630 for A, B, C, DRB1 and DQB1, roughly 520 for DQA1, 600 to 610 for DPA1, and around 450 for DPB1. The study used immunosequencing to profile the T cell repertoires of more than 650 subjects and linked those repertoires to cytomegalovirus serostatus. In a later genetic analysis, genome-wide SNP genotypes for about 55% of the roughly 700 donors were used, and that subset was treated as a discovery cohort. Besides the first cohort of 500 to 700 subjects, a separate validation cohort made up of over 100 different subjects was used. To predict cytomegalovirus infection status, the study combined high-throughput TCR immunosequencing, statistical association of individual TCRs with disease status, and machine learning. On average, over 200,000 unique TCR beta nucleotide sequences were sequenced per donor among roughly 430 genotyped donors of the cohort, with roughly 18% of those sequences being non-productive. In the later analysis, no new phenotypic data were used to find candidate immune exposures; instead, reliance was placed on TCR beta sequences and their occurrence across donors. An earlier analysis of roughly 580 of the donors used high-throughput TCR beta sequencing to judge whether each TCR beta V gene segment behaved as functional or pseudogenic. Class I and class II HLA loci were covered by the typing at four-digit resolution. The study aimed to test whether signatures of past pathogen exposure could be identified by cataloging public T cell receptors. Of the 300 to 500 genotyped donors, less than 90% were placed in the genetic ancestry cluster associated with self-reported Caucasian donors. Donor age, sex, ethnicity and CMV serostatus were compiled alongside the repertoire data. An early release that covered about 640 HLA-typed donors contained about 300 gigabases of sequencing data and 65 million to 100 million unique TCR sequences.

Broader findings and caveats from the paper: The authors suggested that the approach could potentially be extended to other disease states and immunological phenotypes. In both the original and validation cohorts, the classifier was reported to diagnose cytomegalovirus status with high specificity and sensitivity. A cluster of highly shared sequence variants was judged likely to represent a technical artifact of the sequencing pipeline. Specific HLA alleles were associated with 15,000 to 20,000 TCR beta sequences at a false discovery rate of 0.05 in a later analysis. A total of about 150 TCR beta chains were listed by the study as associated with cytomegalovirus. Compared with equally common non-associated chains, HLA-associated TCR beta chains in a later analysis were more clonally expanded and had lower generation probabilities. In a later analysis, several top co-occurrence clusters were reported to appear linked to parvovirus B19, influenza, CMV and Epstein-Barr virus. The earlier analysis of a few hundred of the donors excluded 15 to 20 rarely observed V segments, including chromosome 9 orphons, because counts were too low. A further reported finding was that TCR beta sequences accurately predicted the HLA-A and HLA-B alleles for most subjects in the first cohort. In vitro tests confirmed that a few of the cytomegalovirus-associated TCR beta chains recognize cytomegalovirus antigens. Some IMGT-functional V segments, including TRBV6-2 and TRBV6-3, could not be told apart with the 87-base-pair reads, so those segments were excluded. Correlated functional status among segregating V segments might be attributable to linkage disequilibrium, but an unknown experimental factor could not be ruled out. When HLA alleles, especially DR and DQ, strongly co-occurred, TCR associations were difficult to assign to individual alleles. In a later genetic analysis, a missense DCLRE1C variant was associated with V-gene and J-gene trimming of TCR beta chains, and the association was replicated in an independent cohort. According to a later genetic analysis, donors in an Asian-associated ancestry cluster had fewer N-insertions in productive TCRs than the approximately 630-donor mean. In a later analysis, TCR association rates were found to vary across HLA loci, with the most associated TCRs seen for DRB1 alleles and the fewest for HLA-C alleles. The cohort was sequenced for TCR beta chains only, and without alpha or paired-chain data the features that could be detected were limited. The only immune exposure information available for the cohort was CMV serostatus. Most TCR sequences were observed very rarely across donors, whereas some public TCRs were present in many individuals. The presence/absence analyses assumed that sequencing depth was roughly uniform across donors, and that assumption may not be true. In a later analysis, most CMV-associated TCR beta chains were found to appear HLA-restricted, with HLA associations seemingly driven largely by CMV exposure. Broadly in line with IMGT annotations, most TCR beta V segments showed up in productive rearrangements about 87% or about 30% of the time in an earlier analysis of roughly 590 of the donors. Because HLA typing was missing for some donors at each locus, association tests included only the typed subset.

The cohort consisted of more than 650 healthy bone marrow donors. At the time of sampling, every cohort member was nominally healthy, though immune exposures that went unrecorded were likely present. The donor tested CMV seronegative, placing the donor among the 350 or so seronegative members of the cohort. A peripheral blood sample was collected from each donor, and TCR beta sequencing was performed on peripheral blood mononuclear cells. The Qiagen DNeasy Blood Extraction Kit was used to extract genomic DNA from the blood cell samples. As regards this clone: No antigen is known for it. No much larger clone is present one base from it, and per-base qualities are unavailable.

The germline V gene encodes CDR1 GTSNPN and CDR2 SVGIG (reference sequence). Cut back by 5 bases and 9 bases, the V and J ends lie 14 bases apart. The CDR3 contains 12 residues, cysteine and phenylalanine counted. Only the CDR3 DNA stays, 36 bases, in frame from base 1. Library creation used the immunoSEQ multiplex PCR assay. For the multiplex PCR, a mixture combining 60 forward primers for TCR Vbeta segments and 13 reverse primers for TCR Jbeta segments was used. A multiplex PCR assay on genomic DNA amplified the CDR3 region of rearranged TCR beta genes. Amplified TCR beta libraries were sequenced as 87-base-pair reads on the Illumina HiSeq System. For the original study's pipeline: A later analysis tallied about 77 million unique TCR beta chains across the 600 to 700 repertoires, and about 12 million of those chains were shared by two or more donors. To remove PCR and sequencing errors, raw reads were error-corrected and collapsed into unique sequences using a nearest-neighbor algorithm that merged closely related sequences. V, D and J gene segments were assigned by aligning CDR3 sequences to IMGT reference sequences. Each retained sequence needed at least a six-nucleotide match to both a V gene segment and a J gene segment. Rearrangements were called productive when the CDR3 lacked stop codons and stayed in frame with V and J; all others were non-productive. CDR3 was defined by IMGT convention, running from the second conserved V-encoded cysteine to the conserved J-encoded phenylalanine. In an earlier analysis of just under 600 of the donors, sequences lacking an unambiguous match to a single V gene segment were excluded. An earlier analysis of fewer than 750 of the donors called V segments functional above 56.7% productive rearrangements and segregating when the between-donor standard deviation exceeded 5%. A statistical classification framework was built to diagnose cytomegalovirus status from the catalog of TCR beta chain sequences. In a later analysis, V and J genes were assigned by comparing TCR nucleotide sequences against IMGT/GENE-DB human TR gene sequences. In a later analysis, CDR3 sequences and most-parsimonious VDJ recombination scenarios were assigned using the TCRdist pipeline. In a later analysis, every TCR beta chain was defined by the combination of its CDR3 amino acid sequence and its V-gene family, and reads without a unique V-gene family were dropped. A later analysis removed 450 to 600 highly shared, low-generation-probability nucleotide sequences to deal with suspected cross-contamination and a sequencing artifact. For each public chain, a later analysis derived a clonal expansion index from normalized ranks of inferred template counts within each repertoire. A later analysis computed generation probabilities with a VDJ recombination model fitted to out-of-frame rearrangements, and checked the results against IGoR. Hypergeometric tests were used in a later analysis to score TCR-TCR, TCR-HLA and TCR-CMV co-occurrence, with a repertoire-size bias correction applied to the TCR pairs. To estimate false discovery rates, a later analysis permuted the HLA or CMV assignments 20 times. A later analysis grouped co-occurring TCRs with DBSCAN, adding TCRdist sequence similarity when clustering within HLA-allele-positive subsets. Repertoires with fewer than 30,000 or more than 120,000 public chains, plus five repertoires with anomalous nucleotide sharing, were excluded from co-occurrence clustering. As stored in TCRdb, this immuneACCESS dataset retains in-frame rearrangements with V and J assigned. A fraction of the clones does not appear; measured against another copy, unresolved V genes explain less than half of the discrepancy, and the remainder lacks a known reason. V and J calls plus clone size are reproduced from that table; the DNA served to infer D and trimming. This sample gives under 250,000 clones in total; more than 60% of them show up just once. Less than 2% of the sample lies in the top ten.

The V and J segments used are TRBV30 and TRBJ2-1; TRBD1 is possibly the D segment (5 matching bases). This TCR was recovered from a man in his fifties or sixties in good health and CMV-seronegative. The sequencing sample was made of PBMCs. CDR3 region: CAWGPDSLEQFF. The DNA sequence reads TGTGCCTGGGGTCCCGACAGTCTTGAGCAGTTCTTC.